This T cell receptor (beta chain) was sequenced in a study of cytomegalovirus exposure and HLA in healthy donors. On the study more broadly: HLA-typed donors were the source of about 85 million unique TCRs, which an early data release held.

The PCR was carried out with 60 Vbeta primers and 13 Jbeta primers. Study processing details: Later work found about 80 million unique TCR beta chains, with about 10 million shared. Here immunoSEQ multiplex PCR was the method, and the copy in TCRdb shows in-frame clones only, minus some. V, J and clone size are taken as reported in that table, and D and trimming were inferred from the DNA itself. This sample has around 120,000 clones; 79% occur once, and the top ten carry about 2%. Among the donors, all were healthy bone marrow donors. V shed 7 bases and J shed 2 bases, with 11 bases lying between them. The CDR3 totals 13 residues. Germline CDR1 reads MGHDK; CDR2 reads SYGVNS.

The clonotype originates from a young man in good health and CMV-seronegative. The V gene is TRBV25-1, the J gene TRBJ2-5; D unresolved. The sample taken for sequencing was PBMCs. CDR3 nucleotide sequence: TGTGCCAGCAATGCGTTGTCGCAAGAGACCCAGTACTTC. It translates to CASNALSQETQYF.